A single sample gave rise to the 10 T cell receptor beta chains below, sequenced in a study of post-analysis software for immune sequencing data. Study-wide points: In patients, TRBV5-6, TRBV5-1 and TRBV20-1 belonged to about five TRBV segments found more frequently than in controls.

TCR beta cDNA libraries had unique molecular identifiers. Using its own MiXCR run on the PCR reads, TCRdb lists one record per CDR3 protein. The table shows 740,000 or so distinct CDR3 sequences, with approximately 53% occurring only once. No antigen has been identified for these receptors. Sequencing used blood. These TCRs come from a girl between 10 and 17 years old with multiple sclerosis.

This clonotype was seen a few times. The gene calls are TRBV7-8 and TRBJ2-7; 8 bases map to TRBD2. The CDR3 runs to 16 residues. Germline V gene lookup returns CDR1 SGHVS and CDR2 FQNEAQ. With 0 bases clipped from V and 5 bases from J, the junction kept 9 bases outside the gene matches. The CDR3 spells CASSLAGGAIKNEQYF. CDR3 nucleotides: TGTGCCAGCAGCTTAGCCGGGGGGGCCATAAAGAACGAGCAGTACTTC. The variable domain in full, with the rest retrieved from reference TRBV7-8 and TRBJ2-7, is GAGVSQSPRYKVAKRGQDVALRCDPISGHVSLFWYQQALGQGPEFLTYFQNEAQLDKSGLPSDRFFAERPEGSVSTLKIQRTQQEDSAVYLCASSLAGGAIKNEQYFGPGTRLTVT.

A few counts support this clonotype. The rearrangement links TRBV27 to TRBJ2-1, with 7 bases that match TRBD2. The CDR3 has 15 residues. The germline V gene encodes CDR1 MNHEY and CDR2 SMNVEV (reference sequence). V gave up 2 bases and J gave up 2 bases; unmatched junction bases: 3. This chain's CDR3 is CASSLAGVPYNEQFF. Written as DNA, the CDR3 is TGTGCCAGCAGTTTAGCGGGAGTTCCCTACAATGAGCAGTTCTTC.

V gene TRBV20-1 combines with J gene TRBJ2-3; 11 nucleotides match TRBD1. Trimming removed 6 bases from V and 5 bases from J; junction bases left unmatched: 7. The CDR3 consists of 14 residues. Germline V CDR1 and CDR2: DFQATT, SNEGSKA (reference sequence). The CDR3 DNA follows: TGCAGTGCCACGGACAGGGGGCGCAAAGATACGCAGTATTTT. It specifies CSATDRGRKDTQYF.

The V and J genes are TRBV29-1 and TRBJ2-3, with D maybe TRBD1 (6 bases). V was cut by 3 bases and J by 8 bases, with 27 bases left in between. This CDR3 is built from 17 residues. Germline V gene data show CDR1 as SQVTM and CDR2 as ANQGSEA. For the CDR3, the DNA is TGCAGCGTTGATCCTCGCCCACAGGGTCCCCTTCGGCCTACGCAGTATTTT. This encodes CSVDPRPQGPLRPTQYF.

This clonotype has a handful of counts. The gene calls are TRBV5-1 and TRBJ1-6; D is perhaps TRBD1 (5 bases). The V and J ends lost 0 bases and 7 bases respectively, with 11 bases between them. This CDR3 region has 15 residues. Looked up from germline, CDR1 is SGHRS and CDR2 is YFSETQ. CDR3: CASSLAAGRNSPLHF. The CDR3, as DNA: TGCGCCAGCAGCTTGGCCGCAGGGAGGAATTCACCCCTCCACTTT.

The V call is TRBV5-1, the J call TRBJ1-1; D not certain. Trimming left V 9 bases short and J 3 bases short, with 15 bases between. This CDR3 has 13 residues. Germline CDR1 and CDR2: SGHRS and YFSETQ. The CDR3 DNA is TGCGCCACCGCGGACCAGGCGGACACTGAAGCTTTCTTT. Residues: CATADQADTEAFF.

This sequence joins TRBV29-1 and TRBJ2-1; 10 nucleotides match TRBD2. Trimming took 3 bases from V and 8 from J; bases not matched to a gene: 7. The CDR3 totals 14 residues. Germline V gene data show CDR1 as SQVTM and CDR2 as ANQGSEA. CDR3 residues: CSVDRLAGDYEQFF. In nucleotides, the CDR3 is TGCAGCGTTGATAGGCTAGCGGGAGACTATGAGCAGTTCTTC.

This sequence joins TRBV5-5 and TRBJ2-7; 8 bases are shared with TRBD1. CDR1 SGHKS and CDR2 YYEKEE come from the germline V gene (reference sequence). The CDR3 totals 18 residues. Trimming cost V 0 bases and J 0 bases; bases outside gene matches: 11. The CDR3 region is CASSLASLGTGGSYEQYF. CDR3 in DNA: TGTGCCAGCAGCTTGGCCAGCTTGGGAACAGGGGGCTCCTACGAGCAGTACTTC.

This clonotype showed up just a few times. The CDR3 DNA sequence: TGTGCCAGCTCACCGGGACAGCCCGAGCAGTACTTC. Translated: CASSPGQPEQYF. The chain joins TRBV18 to TRBJ2-7; 7 bases agree with TRBD1. Germline CDR1 and CDR2: KGHSH and LQKENI. The CDR3 sequence is 12 residues long. J was trimmed by 6 bases and V by 3 bases; bases with no gene match: 2. Full variable domain (remainder filled in from reference TRBV18 and TRBJ2-7): NAGVMQNPRHLVRRRGQEARLRCSPMKGHSHVYWYRQLPEEGLKFMVYLQKENIIDESGMPKERFSAEFPKEGPSILRIQQVVRGDSAAYFCASSPGQPEQYFGPGTRLTVT.

The chain is built from TRBV27 and TRBJ2-7; 7 bases fit TRBD1. Germline values: CDR1 MNHEY, CDR2 SMNVEV (reference sequence). With 10 bases clipped from V and 1 base from J, the junction kept 19 bases outside the gene matches. The CDR3 contains 17 residues. The CDR3 nucleotides are TGTGCCACCCGATACAACACACTCGGGACAGCATCCTACGAGCAGTACTTC. Amino acid sequence: CATRYNTLGTASYEQYF.